This TCR beta chain was sequenced for a study of blood T cell repertoires in COVID-19 (dated by TCRdb to 2018 to 2020). For context, the study as a whole: ImmuneRACE Cohort 3 recovered participants were defined by two consecutive negative NP/OP PCR tests, healthcare professional clearance, or symptom resolution. The repertoires were made available in a free public database intended to serve as a resource for research on the immune response to SARS-CoV-2. The prospective study material was composed of cDNA or gDNA derived from T cells, B-cell-depleted T cells, or PBMCs. The sample metadata nearly always contained a de-identified subject ID, COVID-19 status, age in years and sex. Samples were obtained from the ongoing ImmuneRACE study (first 160 participants) and from about 1,300 subjects provided by 6 global collaborators. Where available, HLA class I and class II types were obtained from metadata supplied by the sample provider rather than from assay-based typing. Deeply sampled blood TCRbeta repertoires from subjects exposed to, actively infected with, or recovered from COVID-19 were included in the dataset. The collaborator samples originated in the United States, Italy and Spain and spanned the acute and convalescent phases of COVID-19. Results the study describes overall, beyond this receptor: The quantity of clinical and demographic metadata differed by source and by participant and was supplied without curation.

Based on the germline V gene, the CDR1 and CDR2 sequences are SGHTA and FQGTGA. V loses 5 bases at its end and J loses 10 bases; junction bases beyond the gene matches: 9. The CDR3 has 15 amino acids, counting the end cysteine and phenylalanine. Only the CDR3 DNA is retained, 45 bases long and in frame from the first base. Of note for this clone: This receptor's antigen is unknown. No much larger clone is present one base from it, and per-base qualities are unavailable.

Enrolling through a virtual design, the prospective study's participants ranged in age from roughly 18 to 95 years and lived across 24 United States geographic areas. In the prospective study, participants were assigned to cohorts based on the clinical history participants reported in a screening survey and a study questionnaire. Each participant in the prospective study had whole blood, serum and a nasopharyngeal or oropharyngeal swab collected by mobile phlebotomists. Over a roughly 2-month period, participants in the prospective study had the option of providing additional blood draws and questionnaires. Before DNA extraction, blood samples from the prospective study were shipped at room temperature or frozen. The immunoSEQ Assay, a bias-controlled multiplex PCR, was used to amplify TCRbeta CDR3 regions from genomic DNA. Regarding the original processing steps: The number of nucleated cells in each sample was estimated from the amplification of reference gene primers within the assay. Sequence reads were collapsed and filtered to measure the absolute abundance of every unique TCRbeta CDR3 rearrangement. For each sample, productive Simpson clonality was calculated as the square root of Simpson's diversity index over productive rearrangements. This immuneACCESS table, as held by TCRdb, lists in-frame sequences with V and J called but not all clones. Of the missing ones, under half trace to an unresolved V gene in checked studies; the others have no known cause. V, J and clone size reflect that table, while D and trimming were determined from the DNA. For this sample the table gives approximately 360,000 clones, of which more than 75% were detected only once. Clones ranked in the top ten supply about 2.1% of the sample.

The chain uses TRBV7-3 and TRBJ2-1; 12 middle bases align to TRBD2. The sample consisted of PBMCs or T cells enriched from blood (not recorded which). The sequence came from a man in his forties in a cohort exposed to, infected with or recovered from COVID-19 (not recorded which). The DNA sequence is as follows: TGTGCCAGCAGCACACTCGGGACTAGCGGGCACGAGCAGTTCTTC. Its protein is CASSTLGTSGHEQFF.